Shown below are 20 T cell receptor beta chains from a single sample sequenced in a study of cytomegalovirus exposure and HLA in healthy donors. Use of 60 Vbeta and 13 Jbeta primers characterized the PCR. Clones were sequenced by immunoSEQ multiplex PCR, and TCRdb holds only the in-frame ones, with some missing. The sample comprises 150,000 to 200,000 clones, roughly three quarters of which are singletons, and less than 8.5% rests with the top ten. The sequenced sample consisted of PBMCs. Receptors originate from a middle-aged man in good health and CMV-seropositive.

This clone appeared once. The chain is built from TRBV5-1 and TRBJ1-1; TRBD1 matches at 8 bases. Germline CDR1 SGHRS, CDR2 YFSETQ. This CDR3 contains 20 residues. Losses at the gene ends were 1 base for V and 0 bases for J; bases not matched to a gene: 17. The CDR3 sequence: CASSLFGIGGTGGMNTEAFF. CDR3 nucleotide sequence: TGCGCCAGCAGCTTGTTTGGAATAGGAGGGACAGGAGGGATGAACACTGAAGCTTTCTTT. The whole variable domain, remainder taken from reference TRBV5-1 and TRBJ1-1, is KAGVTQTPRYLIKTRGQQVTLSCSPISGHRSVSWYQQTPGQGLQFLFEYFSETQRNKGNFPGRFSGRQFSNSRSEMNVSTLELGDSALYLCASSLFGIGGTGGMNTEAFFGQGTRLTVV.

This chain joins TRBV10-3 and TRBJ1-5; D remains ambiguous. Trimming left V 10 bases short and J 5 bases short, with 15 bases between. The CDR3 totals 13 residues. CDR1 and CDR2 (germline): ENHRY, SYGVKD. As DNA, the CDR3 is TGTGCCACCCAAAGGATCGGAGATCAGCCCCAGCATTTT. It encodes CATQRIGDQPQHF.

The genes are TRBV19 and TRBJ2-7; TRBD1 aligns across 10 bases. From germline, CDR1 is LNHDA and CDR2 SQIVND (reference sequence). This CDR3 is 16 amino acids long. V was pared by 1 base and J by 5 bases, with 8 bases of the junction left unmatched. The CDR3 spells CASSIVFGTGENEQYF. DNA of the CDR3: TGTGCCAGTAGTATAGTGTTCGGGACAGGGGAGAACGAGCAGTACTTC.

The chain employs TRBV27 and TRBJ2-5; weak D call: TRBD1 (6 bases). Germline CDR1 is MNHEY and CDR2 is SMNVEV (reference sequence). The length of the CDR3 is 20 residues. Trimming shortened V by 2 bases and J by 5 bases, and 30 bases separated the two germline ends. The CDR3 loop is CASSLRATGSVGGPGETQYF. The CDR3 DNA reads TGTGCCAGCAGTTTAAGGGCCACAGGGTCAGTCGGCGGCCCGGGGGAGACCCAGTACTTC.

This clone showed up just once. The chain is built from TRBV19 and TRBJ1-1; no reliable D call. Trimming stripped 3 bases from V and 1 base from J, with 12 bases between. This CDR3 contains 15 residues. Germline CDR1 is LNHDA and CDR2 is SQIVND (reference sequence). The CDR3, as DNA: TGTGCCAGTAGTATCAATCGCCGAGAGAACACTGAAGCTTTCTTT. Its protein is CASSINRRENTEAFF.

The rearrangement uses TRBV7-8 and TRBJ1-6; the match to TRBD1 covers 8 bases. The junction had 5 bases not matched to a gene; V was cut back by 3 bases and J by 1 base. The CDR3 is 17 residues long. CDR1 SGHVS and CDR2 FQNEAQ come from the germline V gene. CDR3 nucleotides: TGTGCCAGCAGCTTGGGTCAGGGGGCTTCCTATAATTCACCCCTCCACTTT. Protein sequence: CASSLGQGASYNSPLHF.

The CDR3 DNA is TGCGCCAGCAGCCAAGAGGAGGGGATCTATGGCTACACCTTC. It translates to CASSQEEGIYGYTF. The chain carries TRBV4-1 and TRBJ1-2, with a weak D call TRBD1 (5 bases). Germline values: CDR1 MGHRA, CDR2 YSYEKL. V lost 0 bases, J lost 4 bases, and 9 bases lay in between. The CDR3 extends over 14 amino acids.

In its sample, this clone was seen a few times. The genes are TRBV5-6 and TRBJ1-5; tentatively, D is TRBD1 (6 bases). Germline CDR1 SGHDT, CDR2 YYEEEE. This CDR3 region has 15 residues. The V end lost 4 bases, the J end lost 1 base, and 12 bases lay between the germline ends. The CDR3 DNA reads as TGTGCCAGCAGCCCTGGGGGCTGGAGCAATCAGCCCCAGCATTTT. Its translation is CASSPGGWSNQPQHF.

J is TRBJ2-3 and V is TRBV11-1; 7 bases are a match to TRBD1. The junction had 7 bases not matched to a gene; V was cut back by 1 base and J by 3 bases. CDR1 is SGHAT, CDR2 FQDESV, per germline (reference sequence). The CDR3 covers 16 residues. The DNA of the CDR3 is TGTGCCAGCAGCTTAGAAGGGCAGGGGGTAACAGATACGCAGTATTTT. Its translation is CASSLEGQGVTDTQYF.

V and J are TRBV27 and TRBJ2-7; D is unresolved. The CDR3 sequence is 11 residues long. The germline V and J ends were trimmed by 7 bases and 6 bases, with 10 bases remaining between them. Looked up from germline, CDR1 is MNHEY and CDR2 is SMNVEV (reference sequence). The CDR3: CASKNTFEQYF. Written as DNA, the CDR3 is TGTGCCAGCAAGAACACCTTCGAGCAGTACTTC.

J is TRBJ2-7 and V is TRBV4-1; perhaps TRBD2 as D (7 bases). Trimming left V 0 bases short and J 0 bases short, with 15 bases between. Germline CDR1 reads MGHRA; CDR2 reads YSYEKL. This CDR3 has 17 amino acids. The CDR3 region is CASSQDRGASSSYEQYF. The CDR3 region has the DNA TGCGCCAGCAGCCAAGATCGGGGGGCTTCAAGCTCCTACGAGCAGTACTTC.

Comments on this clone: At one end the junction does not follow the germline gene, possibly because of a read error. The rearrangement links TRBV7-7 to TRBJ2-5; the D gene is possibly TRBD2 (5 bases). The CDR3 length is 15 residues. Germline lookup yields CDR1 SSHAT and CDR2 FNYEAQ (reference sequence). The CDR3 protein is CASSFTPGIKETQYF. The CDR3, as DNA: TGTGCTAGCAGCTTCACCCCCGGGATCAAAGAGACCCAGTACTTC.

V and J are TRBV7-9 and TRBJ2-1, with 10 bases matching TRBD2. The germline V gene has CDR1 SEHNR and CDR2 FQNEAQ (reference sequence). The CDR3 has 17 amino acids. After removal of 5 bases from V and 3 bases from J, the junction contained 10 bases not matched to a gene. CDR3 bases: TGTGCCAGCAGCACGGGGAGCGGGGGGGCCCTCTACAATGAGCAGTTCTTC. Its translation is CASSTGSGGALYNEQFF.

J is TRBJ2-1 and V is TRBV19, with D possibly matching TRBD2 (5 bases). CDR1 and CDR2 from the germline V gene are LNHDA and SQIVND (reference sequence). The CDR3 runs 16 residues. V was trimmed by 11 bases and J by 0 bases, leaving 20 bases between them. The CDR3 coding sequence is TGTGCCTCTACCCATACGGGAAGGAGCTCCTACAATGAGCAGTTCTTC. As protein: CASTHTGRSSYNEQFF.

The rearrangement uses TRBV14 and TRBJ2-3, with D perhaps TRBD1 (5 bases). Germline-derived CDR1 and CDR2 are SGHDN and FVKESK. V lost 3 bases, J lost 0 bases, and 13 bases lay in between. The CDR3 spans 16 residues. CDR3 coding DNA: TGTGCCAGCAGCCAGAGGAGAACAGGAAGCACAGATACGCAGTATTTT. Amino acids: CASSQRRTGSTDTQYF.

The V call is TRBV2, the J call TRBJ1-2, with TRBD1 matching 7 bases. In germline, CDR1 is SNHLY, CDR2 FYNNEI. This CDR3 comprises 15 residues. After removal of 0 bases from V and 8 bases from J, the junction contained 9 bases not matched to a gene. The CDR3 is CASSEALRGGQGYTF. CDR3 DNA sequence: TGTGCCAGCAGTGAAGCGCTTCGAGGGGGCCAGGGCTACACCTTC.

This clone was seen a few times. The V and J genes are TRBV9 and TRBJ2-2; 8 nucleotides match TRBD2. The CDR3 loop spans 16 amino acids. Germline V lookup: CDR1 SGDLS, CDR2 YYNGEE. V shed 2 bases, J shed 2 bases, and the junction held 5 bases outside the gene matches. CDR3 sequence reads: CASSVGRGENTGELFF. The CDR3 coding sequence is TGTGCCAGCAGCGTCGGGCGGGGGGAAAACACCGGGGAGCTGTTTTTT.

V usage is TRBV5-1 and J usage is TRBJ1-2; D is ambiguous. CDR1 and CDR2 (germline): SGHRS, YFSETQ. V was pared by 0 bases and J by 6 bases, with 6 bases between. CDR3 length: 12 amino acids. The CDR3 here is CASSLVGNGYTF. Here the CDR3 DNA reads TGCGCCAGCAGCTTGGTCGGGAATGGCTACACCTTC.

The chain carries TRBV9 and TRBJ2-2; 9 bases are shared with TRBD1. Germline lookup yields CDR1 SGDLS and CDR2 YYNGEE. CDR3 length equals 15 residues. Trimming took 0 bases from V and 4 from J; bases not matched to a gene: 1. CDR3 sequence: CASSVADRGTGELFF. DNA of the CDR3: TGTGCCAGCAGCGTAGCGGACAGGGGCACCGGGGAGCTGTTTTTT. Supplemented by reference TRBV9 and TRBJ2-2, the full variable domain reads DSGVTQTPKHLITATGQRVTLRCSPRSGDLSVYWYQQSLDQGLQFLIQYYNGEERAKGNILERFSAQQFPDLHSELNLSSLELGDSALYFCASSVADRGTGELFFGEGSRLTVL.

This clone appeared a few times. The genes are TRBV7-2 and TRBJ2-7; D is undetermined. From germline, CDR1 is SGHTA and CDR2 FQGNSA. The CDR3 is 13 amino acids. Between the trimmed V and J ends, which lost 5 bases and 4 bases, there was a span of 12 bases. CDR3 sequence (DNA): TGTGCCAGCAGCCCCAGCACCGGGTACGAGCAGTACTTC. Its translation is CASSPSTGYEQYF.